This TCR beta chain was retrieved from a study of early T cells in non-severe SARS-CoV-2 infection. This clonotype showed up many times. From the 5' RACE reads, TCRdb called clonotypes with MiXCR, one entry per CDR3 protein. Among about 63,000 distinct CDR3 sequences listed, 10% to 15% were seen once. The CDR3 covers 14 residues. Trimming cost V 1 base and J 4 bases, with 10 bases left between them. The sequence was collected from an adult who was a healthcare worker with PCR-confirmed SARS-CoV-2 infection or an uninfected control (not recorded which). Sequenced material: whole blood. The chain is built from TRBV12-3 or TRBV12-4 and TRBJ1-2; unclear D gene. CDR3: CASSLGGATYGYTF. The CDR3 DNA reads as TGTGCCAGCAGTTTAGGCGGCGCTACCTATGGCTACACCTTC.